This passage covers 25 T cell receptor beta chains from one sample sequenced in a study of blood T cell repertoires in COVID-19 (dated by TCRdb to the early 2020s). Library method: the immunoSEQ multiplex PCR assay. As stored in TCRdb, this immuneACCESS dataset retains in-frame rearrangements with V and J assigned. A fraction of the clones does not appear; measured against another copy, unresolved V genes explain less than half of the discrepancy, and the remainder lacks a known reason. A total of 45,000 or so clones appear in this sample, about 82% of them only once. Of the sample, over 2% is held by the ten largest clones. The source material was peripheral blood. The receptors here all came from a woman aged 60-75 years with acute or convalescent COVID-19.

The gene calls are TRBV2 and TRBJ2-5; 8 nucleotides match TRBD2. The CDR3 is 17 residues long. The V segment lost 4 bases and the J segment 0 bases; nucleotides outside the gene matches: 10. Germline CDR1 SNHLY, CDR2 FYNNEI. The CDR3 region is CASSAPPGGVYQETQYF. The CDR3 DNA reads as TGTGCCAGCAGTGCCCCGCCGGGAGGGGTGTACCAAGAGACCCAGTACTTC.

V and J are TRBV28 and TRBJ1-1; D gene ambiguous. Germline V lookup: CDR1 MDHEN, CDR2 SYDVKM. This CDR3 is built from 14 residues. V was trimmed by 6 bases and J by 1 base, leaving 12 bases between them. For the CDR3, the DNA is TGTGCCAGCAGGACCTCACGCGGGAACACTGAAGCTTTCTTT. Protein: CASRTSRGNTEAFF.

V and J are TRBV27 and TRBJ1-2, with 7 bases fitting TRBD1. The CDR3 totals 15 residues. Looked up from germline, CDR1 is MNHEY and CDR2 is SMNVEV (reference sequence). The ends lost 4 bases at V and 8 bases at J; junction bases unmatched: 13. The CDR3 DNA follows: TGTGCCAGCAGTTCCCCACACGGACAGGCGAGAGGCTACACCTTC. This translates into CASSSPHGQARGYTF.

The chain joins TRBV4-2 to TRBJ2-5, with D perhaps TRBD2 (5 bases). CDR1 LGHNA and CDR2 YNFKEQ come from the germline V gene. Deletions cut 2 bases from V and 5 bases from J, with 9 bases between. The CDR3 consists of 13 residues. The chain's CDR3 is CASSQRRGETQYF. The CDR3 DNA reads as TGTGCCAGCAGCCAAAGAAGAGGGGAGACCCAGTACTTC.

The chain links TRBV2 to TRBJ1-2; D might be TRBD1 (5 bases). Germline V gene data show CDR1 as SNHLY and CDR2 as FYNNEI. This CDR3 contains 13 residues. Trimming shortened V by 4 bases and J by 8 bases, and 14 bases separated the two germline ends. The CDR3 is CASSVEQGRGYTF. The CDR3 DNA sequence: TGTGCCAGCAGTGTCGAGCAGGGCCGCGGCTACACCTTC.

This chain joins TRBV7-9 and TRBJ1-4; TRBD1 is a possible D gene (6 bases). This CDR3 is built from 14 residues. Per germline, CDR1 SEHNR and CDR2 FQNEAQ (reference sequence). V dropped 4 bases and J dropped 7 bases, with 13 bases sitting between them. CDR3 coding DNA: TGTGCCAGCAGCTCAGGGGCGGATGGTGAAAAACTGTTTTTT. It is translated as CASSSGADGEKLFF.

The chain links TRBV7-3 to TRBJ2-1; TRBD2 matches 12 bases. Germline trimming cut 5 bases from V and 7 bases from J; bases unmatched to any gene: 3. The germline gives CDR1 SGHTA, CDR2 FQGTGA. This CDR3 contains 14 residues. CDR3 amino acids: CASSLGLAGNEQFF. CDR3 bases: TGTGCCAGCAGCCTTGGACTAGCGGGGAATGAGCAGTTCTTC.

V is TRBV5-1 and J is TRBJ1-1; a possible D gene is TRBD1 (6 bases). V lost 2 bases and J lost 5, with 10 bases in between. Germline CDR1 SGHRS, CDR2 YFSETQ. The CDR3 is 13 amino acids. CDR3 nucleotides: TGCGCCAGCAGCTTAGGGACAAAGACTGAAGCTTTCTTT. It specifies CASSLGTKTEAFF.

The chain recombines TRBV18 with TRBJ1-1; D gene unclear. The CDR3 extends over 16 amino acids. Between the trimmed V and J ends, which lost 3 bases and 4 bases, there was a span of 18 bases. From germline, CDR1 is KGHSH and CDR2 LQKENI. CDR3: CASSPRPGEVSTEAFF. CDR3 coding DNA: TGTGCCAGCTCACCGCGCCCGGGTGAGGTGAGCACTGAAGCTTTCTTT.

The rearrangement uses TRBV19 and TRBJ1-1, with D possibly being TRBD1 (5 bases). V was shortened by 2 bases and J by 6 bases, with 10 bases between the two germline ends. Germline CDR1 LNHDA, CDR2 SQIVND (reference sequence). CDR3 length: 13 residues. CDR3 in DNA: TGTGCCAGTAGTATAAAGGGGCAGGCTGAAGCTTTCTTT. It codes for CASSIKGQAEAFF.

The genes are TRBV3-1 (or the pseudogene TRBV3-2) and TRBJ2-2, with a tentative D call TRBD1 (7 bases). The germline V gene encodes CDR1 LGHDT and CDR2 YNNKEL (reference sequence). Trimming cost V 1 base and J 6 bases, with 21 bases left between them. There are 18 residues in the CDR3. The chain's CDR3 is CASSQVNIGRGVSGELFF. The DNA for the CDR3 is TGTGCCAGCAGCCAAGTGAACATCGGCAGGGGGGTGTCCGGGGAGCTGTTTTTT.

The chain recombines TRBV4-1 with TRBJ2-5; TRBD2 matches 9 bases. Germline V CDR1 and CDR2: MGHRA, YSYEKL. With V trimmed by 4 bases and J by 1 base, 4 bases remained unmatched. The CDR3 has 15 amino acids. The CDR3 bases are TGCGCCAGCAGCCTTAGCGGGGGCCGCCAAGAGACCCAGTACTTC. Translating it yields CASSLSGGRQETQYF.

The J gene is TRBJ2-6, the V gene TRBV6-1, with TRBD2 matching 7 bases. Germline V gives CDR1 MNHNS, CDR2 SASEGT. V dropped 4 bases and J dropped 0; count of bases not matched to a gene: 6. The CDR3 contains 17 residues. The CDR3 sequence: CASSGRDYRSGANVLTF. The CDR3, as DNA: TGTGCCAGCAGTGGCCGGGACTACCGCTCTGGGGCCAACGTCCTGACTTTC.

The V and J genes are TRBV6-6 and TRBJ1-1, with D possibly TRBD1 on 5 matching bases. The CDR3 consists of 14 residues. Germline loops: CDR1 MNHNY, CDR2 SVGAGI (reference sequence). V gave up 5 bases and J gave up 1 base, with 11 bases separating them. The CDR3 DNA reads TGTGCCAGCAGTAAACAGGACGGGAACACTGAAGCTTTCTTT. Its protein product is CASSKQDGNTEAFF.

The chain carries TRBV6-1 and TRBJ1-2; 7 bases agree with TRBD1. From germline, CDR1 is MNHNS and CDR2 SASEGT. V shed 2 bases, J shed 3 bases, and the junction held 6 bases outside the gene matches. CDR3 length equals 15 residues. The CDR3 coding sequence is TGTGCCAGCAGTGAAAGTTCAGGGGGGCACTATGGCTACACCTTC. Protein product: CASSESSGGHYGYTF.

V and J are TRBV11-2 and TRBJ2-7; unclear D gene. Germline V gene data show CDR1 as SGHAT and CDR2 as FQNNGV. Trimming removed 3 bases at V and 2 bases at J, with 2 bases between. The CDR3 is 11 residues long. CDR3 DNA: TGTGCCAGCAGCTTTACCTACGAGCAGTACTTC. Residues: CASSFTYEQYF.

On this clone itself: This specimen includes other DNA sequences encoding the same CDR3. The rearrangement uses TRBV19 and TRBJ1-2; D remains unclear. This CDR3 has 12 amino acids. CDR1 is LNHDA, CDR2 SQIVND, per germline (reference sequence). Trimming cost V 9 bases and J 0 bases, with 8 bases left between them. Here the CDR3 reads CASSLTNYGYTF. The DNA of the CDR3 is TGTGCCAGCAGTCTTACTAACTATGGCTACACCTTC.

The rearrangement joins TRBV14 to TRBJ1-1; D gene unclear. Trimming took off 0 bases at V and 1 base at J, with 3 bases between the two ends. The germline CDR1 and CDR2 sequences are SGHDN and FVKESK. The CDR3 runs to 13 residues. This chain's CDR3 is CASSQDQNTEAFF. DNA for the CDR3: TGTGCCAGCAGCCAAGATCAGAACACTGAAGCTTTCTTT.

The genes are TRBV6-4 and TRBJ1-2; D perhaps matches TRBD1 (5 bases). With 5 bases removed from V and 5 bases from J, the gap between germline ends came to 21 bases. The CDR3 extends over 16 amino acids. In germline, CDR1 is MRHNA, CDR2 SNTAGT. CDR3 in amino acids: CASSRVGGAGSYGYTF. CDR3 bases: TGTGCCAGCAGTCGGGTCGGTGGGGCAGGATCTTATGGCTACACCTTC.

The chain couples TRBV27 to TRBJ1-2; D perhaps matches TRBD1 (5 bases). The V and J ends lost 6 bases and 4 bases respectively, with 15 bases between them. This CDR3 contains 14 residues. Germline loops: CDR1 MNHEY, CDR2 SMNVEV (reference sequence). The CDR3 nucleotides read TGTGCCAGCAGCACCCAGGGAGGAGGCTATGGCTACACCTTC. This encodes CASSTQGGGYGYTF.

The J gene is TRBJ1-4, the V gene TRBV14; 7 bases align to TRBD1. Germline CDR1 is SGHDN and CDR2 is FVKESK. CDR3 size: 17 residues. The junction had 11 bases not matched to a gene; V was cut back by 3 bases and J by 4 bases. CDR3 residues: CASSHWDSLIGNEKLFF. The CDR3 DNA reads as TGTGCCAGCAGCCATTGGGACAGCCTCATTGGTAATGAAAAACTGTTTTTT. The complete variable domain, with remaining parts taken from reference TRBV14 and TRBJ1-4, reads EAGVTQFPSHSVIEKGQTVTLRCDPISGHDNLYWYRRVMGKEIKFLLHFVKESKQDESGMPNNRFLAERTGGTYSTLKVQPAELEDSGVYFCASSHWDSLIGNEKLFFGSGTQLSVL.

This clone has only a few counts. The chain uses TRBV7-2 and TRBJ2-6; possibly TRBD1 for D (5 bases). Germline V lookup: CDR1 SGHTA, CDR2 FQGNSA. The V end lost 1 base, the J end lost 0 bases, and 13 bases lay between the germline ends. This CDR3 is 18 amino acids long. The CDR3 coding sequence is TGTGCCAGCAGCTTAGGGGTAGGGGTGGTCTCTGGGGCCAACGTCCTGACTTTC. This encodes CASSLGVGVVSGANVLTF.

This clone was recorded a few times. The chain employs TRBV12-3 or TRBV12-4 and TRBJ1-3; D is uncertain. V shed 7 bases and J shed 10 bases, with 14 bases lying between them. This CDR3 is built from 12 residues. The CDR3 nucleotides read TGTGCCAGCACCCGGGTCCCCGGGACCATATATTTT. Residues: CASTRVPGTIYF.

Regarding this clone: Because it lacks the conserved phenylalanine or tryptophan at the end, this CDR3 is likely a read error. It is unclear where the CDR3 begins or ends on the DNA, so no DNA is shown, and the CDR3 is as TCRdb lists it. The CDR3: CASSLIQGRPVL. The chain recombines TRBV12-3 or TRBV12-4 with TRBJ2-7; TRBD1, the table's D call, lacks a check against the DNA. The CDR3 contains 12 residues when both ends are counted.

V gene TRBV2 combines with J gene TRBJ2-7; weak D call: TRBD1 (6 bases). This CDR3 region has 14 residues. V was trimmed by 7 bases and J by 7 bases, leaving 20 bases between them. Germline values: CDR1 SNHLY, CDR2 FYNNEI. The CDR3 protein is CASTSSWGPGEQYF. The CDR3, as DNA: TGTGCCAGCACTTCCTCGTGGGGGCCGGGGGAGCAGTACTTC.